This T cell receptor (beta chain) was captured by sequencing in a study of cytomegalovirus exposure and HLA in healthy donors. The length of the CDR3 is 13 residues. Germline loops: CDR1 MNHNY, CDR2 SVGAGI (reference sequence). V lost 0 bases and J lost 13, with 12 bases in between. This clone was counted ten times or more. The PCR employed 60 Vbeta primers together with 13 Jbeta primers. TCRdb's table, derived via immunoSEQ multiplex PCR, lists solely in-frame clones and lacks some. The sample includes about 140,000 clones, approximately 70% seen only once; the top ten take approximately 6.5%. This sequence was found in a woman aged 60 to 75 in good health and CMV-seronegative. V usage is TRBV6-6 and J usage is TRBJ1-4; D is unclear. The source material was PBMCs. The CDR3 region has the DNA TGTGCCAGCAGTTACTCTTCATCCGTGGCACTGTTTTTT. Translating it yields CASSYSSSVALFF.